This T cell receptor (beta chain) is drawn from a study of identifying expanded T cells in peripheral blood. CDR3 size: 13 residues. Deletions cut 7 bases from V and 4 bases from J, with 10 bases between. Looked up from germline, CDR1 is SNHLY and CDR2 is FYNNEI. The assay was immunoSEQ multiplex PCR, and TCRdb's table has in-frame clones only and misses some. The table has about 85,000 clones, 75% to 90% seen once. This sequence was found in a person aged 18-70 years in good health. The sequencing input was blood. This chain links TRBV2 with TRBJ1-4; tentative D call: TRBD1 (5 bases). CDR3 DNA: TGTGCCAGCAAGGCAGGGAGTAATGAAAAACTGTTTTTT. It is translated as CASKAGSNEKLFF.